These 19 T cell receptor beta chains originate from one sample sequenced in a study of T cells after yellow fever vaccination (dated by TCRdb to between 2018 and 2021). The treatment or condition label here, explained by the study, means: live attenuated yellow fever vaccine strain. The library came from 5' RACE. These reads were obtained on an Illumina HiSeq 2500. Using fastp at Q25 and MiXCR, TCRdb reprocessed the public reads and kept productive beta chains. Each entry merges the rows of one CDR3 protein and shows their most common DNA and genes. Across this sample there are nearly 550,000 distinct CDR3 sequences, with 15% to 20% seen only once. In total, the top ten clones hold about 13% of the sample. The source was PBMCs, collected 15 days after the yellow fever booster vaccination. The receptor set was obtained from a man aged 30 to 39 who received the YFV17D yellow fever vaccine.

CDR3 DNA: TGCGCCAGCAGCTCGCCACCCACAGATACGCAGTATTTT. Translated: CASSSPPTDTQYF. The chain recombines TRBV5-1 with TRBJ2-3; D uncertain. The V gene's germline CDR1 is SGHRS and CDR2 YFSETQ. The CDR3 spans 13 residues. Trimming pared 3 bases from V and 2 bases from J, leaving 7 bases between.

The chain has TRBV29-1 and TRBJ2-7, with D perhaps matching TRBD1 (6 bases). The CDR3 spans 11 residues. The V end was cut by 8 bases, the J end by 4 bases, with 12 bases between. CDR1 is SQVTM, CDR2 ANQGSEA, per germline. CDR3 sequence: CSTLQGYEQYF. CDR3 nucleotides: TGCAGCACCCTTCAGGGGTACGAGCAGTACTTC.

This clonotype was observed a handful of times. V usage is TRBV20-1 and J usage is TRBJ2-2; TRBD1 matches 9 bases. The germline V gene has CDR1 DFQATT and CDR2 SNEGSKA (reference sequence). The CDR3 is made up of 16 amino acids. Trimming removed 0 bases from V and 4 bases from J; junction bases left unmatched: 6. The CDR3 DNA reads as TGCAGTGCTAGAGATCCGAAGGGACAGGGCACCGGGGAGCTGTTTTTT. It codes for CSARDPKGQGTGELFF.

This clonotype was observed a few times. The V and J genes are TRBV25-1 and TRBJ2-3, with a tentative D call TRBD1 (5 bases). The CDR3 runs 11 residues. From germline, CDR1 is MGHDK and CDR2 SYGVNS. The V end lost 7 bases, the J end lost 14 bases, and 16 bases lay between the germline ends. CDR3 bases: TGTGCCAGCACCTCGACAGCCTGTCCGTATTTT. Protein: CASTSTACPYF.

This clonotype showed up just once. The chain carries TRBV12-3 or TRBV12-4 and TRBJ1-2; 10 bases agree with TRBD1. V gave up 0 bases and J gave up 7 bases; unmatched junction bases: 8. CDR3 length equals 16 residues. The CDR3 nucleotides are TGTGCCAGCAGTTTAGCCAGGACAGGGGGGCATGCTGGCTACACCTTC. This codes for CASSLARTGGHAGYTF.

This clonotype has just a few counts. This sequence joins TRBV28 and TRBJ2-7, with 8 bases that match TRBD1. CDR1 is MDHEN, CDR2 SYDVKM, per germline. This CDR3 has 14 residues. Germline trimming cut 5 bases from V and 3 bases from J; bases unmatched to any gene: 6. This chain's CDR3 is CASSTPGQVYEQYF. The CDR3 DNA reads TGTGCCAGCAGTACTCCGGGACAGGTCTACGAGCAGTACTTC.

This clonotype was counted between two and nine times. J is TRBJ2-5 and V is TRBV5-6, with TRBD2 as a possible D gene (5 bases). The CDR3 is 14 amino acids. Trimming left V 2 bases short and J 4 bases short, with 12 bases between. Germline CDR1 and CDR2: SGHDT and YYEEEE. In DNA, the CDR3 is TGTGCCAGCAGCTTTGGCCTAGCTGTAGAGACCCAGTACTTC. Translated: CASSFGLAVETQYF. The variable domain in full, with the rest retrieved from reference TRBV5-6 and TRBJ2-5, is DAGVTQSPTHLIKTRGQQVTLRCSPKSGHDTVSWYQQALGQGPQFIFQYYEEEERQRGNFPDRFSGHQFPNYSSELNVNALLLGDSALYLCASSFGLAVETQYFGPGTRLLVL.

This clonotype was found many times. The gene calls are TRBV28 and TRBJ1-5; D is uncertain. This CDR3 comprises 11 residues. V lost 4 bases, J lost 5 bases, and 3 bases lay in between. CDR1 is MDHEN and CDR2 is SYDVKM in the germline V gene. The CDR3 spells CASSSYQPQHF. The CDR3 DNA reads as TGTGCCAGCAGTTCTTATCAGCCCCAGCATTTT.

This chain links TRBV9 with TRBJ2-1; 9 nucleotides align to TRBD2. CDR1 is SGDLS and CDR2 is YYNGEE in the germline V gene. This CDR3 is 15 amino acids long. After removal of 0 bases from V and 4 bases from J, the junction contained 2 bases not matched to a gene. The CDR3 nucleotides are TGTGCCAGCAGCGTAGTGACTAGCGGATACAATGAGCAGTTCTTC. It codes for CASSVVTSGYNEQFF.

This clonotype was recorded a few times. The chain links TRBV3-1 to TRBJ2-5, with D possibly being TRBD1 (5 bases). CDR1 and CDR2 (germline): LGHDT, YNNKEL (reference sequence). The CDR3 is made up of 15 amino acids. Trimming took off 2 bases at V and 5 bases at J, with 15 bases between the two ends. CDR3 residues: CASSQLVRVRETQYF. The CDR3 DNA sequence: TGTGCCAGCAGCCAACTGGTCAGGGTGCGGGAGACCCAGTACTTC.

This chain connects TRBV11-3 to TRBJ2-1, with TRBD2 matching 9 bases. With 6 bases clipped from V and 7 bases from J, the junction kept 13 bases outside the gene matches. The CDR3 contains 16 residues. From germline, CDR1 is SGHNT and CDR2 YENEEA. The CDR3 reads CASSGSAGGPGNEQFF. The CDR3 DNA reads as TGTGCCAGCAGTGGGTCTGCGGGAGGGCCGGGGAATGAGCAGTTCTTC.

The CDR3 DNA reads as TGTGCCAGCAGTCTCCTAATGGCTAGCGGGAGTCGGCATGAGCAGTTCTTC. Its protein product is CASSLLMASGSRHEQFF. The rearrangement joins TRBV12-3 or TRBV12-4 to TRBJ2-1, with 10 positions matching TRBD2. The CDR3 length is 17 residues. V lost 5 bases to trimming and J lost 8 bases; unmatched junction nucleotides: 15.

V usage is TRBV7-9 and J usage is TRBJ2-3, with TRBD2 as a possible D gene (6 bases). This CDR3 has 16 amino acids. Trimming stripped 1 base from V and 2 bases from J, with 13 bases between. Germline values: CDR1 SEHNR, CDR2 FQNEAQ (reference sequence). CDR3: CASSLGQAGNTDTQYF. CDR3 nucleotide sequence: TGTGCCAGCAGCTTAGGTCAAGCGGGCAACACAGATACGCAGTATTTT.

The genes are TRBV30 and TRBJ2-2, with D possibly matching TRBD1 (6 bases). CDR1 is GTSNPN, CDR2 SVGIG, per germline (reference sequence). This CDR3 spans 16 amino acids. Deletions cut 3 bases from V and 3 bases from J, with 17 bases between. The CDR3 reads CAWSPGLAGDTGELFF. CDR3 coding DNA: TGTGCCTGGAGCCCGGGGTTGGCAGGGGACACCGGGGAGCTGTTTTTT.

For the CDR3, the DNA is TGTGCCAGCAGCCAAGAATCGGGTCAGGGGGGGGTCAGCTATGGCTACACCTTC. Translation gives CASSQESGQGGVSYGYTF. The chain is built from TRBV4-2 and TRBJ1-2; 7 positions agree with TRBD1. In germline, CDR1 is LGHNA, CDR2 YNFKEQ. The J segment lost 4 bases and the V segment lost 0 bases, leaving 14 bases of the junction unmatched. This CDR3 is 18 amino acids long.

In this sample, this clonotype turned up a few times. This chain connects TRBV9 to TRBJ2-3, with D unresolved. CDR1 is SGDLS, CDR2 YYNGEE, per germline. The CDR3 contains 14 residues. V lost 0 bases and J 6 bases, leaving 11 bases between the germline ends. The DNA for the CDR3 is TGTGCCAGCAGCGTAGCTTCCAACGGGGATACGCAGTATTTT. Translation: CASSVASNGDTQYF. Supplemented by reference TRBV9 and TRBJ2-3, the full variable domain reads DSGVTQTPKHLITATGQRVTLRCSPRSGDLSVYWYQQSLDQGLQFLIQYYNGEERAKGNILERFSAQQFPDLHSELNLSSLELGDSALYFCASSVASNGDTQYFGPGTRLTVL.

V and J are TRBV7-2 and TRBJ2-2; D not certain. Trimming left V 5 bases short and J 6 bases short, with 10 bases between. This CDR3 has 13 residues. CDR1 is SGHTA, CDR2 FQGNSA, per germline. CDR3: CASSPLASGELFF. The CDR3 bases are TGTGCCAGCAGCCCTCTGGCTTCCGGGGAGCTGTTTTTT.

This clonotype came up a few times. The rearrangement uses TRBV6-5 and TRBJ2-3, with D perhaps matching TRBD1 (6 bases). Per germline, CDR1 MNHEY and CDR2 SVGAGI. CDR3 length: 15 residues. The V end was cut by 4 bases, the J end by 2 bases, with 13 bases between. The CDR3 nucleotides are TGTGCCAGCAGTTCCGGGACAACTTTCACAGATACGCAGTATTTT. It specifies CASSSGTTFTDTQYF.

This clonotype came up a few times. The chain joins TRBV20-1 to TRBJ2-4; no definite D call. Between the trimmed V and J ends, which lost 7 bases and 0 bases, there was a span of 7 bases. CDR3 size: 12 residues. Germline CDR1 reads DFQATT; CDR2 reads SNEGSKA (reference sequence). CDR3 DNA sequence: TGCAGTGTTTTAAAAGCCAAAAACATTCAGTACTTC. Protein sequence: CSVLKAKNIQYF.